This T cell receptor (beta chain) was identified during a study of T cell repertoires in cytomegalovirus infection. Germline assignment: CDR1 LGHNA and CDR2 YNFKEQ. CDR3 size: 18 residues. The V segment lost 4 bases and the J segment 2 bases; nucleotides outside the gene matches: 10. Each CDR3 protein is one row after TCRdb ran MiXCR on the reads. The sample includes over 250,000 distinct CDR3 sequences, 20% to 25% of them seen just once. In the case of this clonotype: Its specificity is not known.

This sequence was found in a human donor in good health (CMV status not recorded). Some clones in this sample may be carry-over from other donors' samples. V usage is TRBV4-2 and J usage is TRBJ2-5; TRBD2 matches 13 bases. The sample here was cultured PBMCs, taken from culture after CMV antigen stimulation. CDR3 residues: CASSLGLAGVKVQETQYF. In nucleotides, the CDR3 is TGTGCCAGCAGCCTCGGACTAGCGGGAGTGAAGGTACAAGAGACCCAGTACTTC.